Listed below are T cell receptor beta chains from one sample, sequenced in a study of T-cell memory formation after mild COVID-19. TCRdb analysed the 5' RACE reads with MiXCR anew, one entry per CDR3 protein. This table has tens of thousands of distinct CDR3 sequences, roughly 16% appearing once. The sample comprised PBMCs or a T cell subset sorted from them (not recorded which). Receptors originate from a man aged 18 to 29 who had mild COVID-19 (a few samples of this study predate the infection). Cell type and time point are not known. The CDR3 runs from the conserved cysteine through the conserved F or W. Fields, in order: J gene, D gene, V gene, clone size, CDR3 DNA, CDR3 protein. D genes are given only for firm matches. The listing skips clone size in some rows; elsewhere it reads once, few, many or a size class.

J gene: TRBJ2-1; D gene: -; V gene: TRBV9; clone size: few; CDR3 DNA: TGTGCCAGCAGCCAGGACCAGAACAATGAGCAGTTCTTC; CDR3 protein: CASSQDQNNEQFF
J gene: TRBJ1-6; D gene: -; V gene: TRBV6-5; clone size: many; CDR3 DNA: TGTGCCAGCAGTTATTCGTTCGCAGGAGGGACGGGATCACCCCTCCACTTT; CDR3 protein: CASSYSFAGGTGSPLHF
J gene: TRBJ1-1; D gene: -; V gene: TRBV30; clone size: few; CDR3 DNA: TGTGCCTGGAGTGCCGGCAGGGGCACTGAAGCTTTCTTT; CDR3 protein: CAWSAGRGTEAFF
J gene: TRBJ1-1; D gene: -; V gene: TRBV7-6; clone size: many; CDR3 DNA: TGTGCCAGCAGCCCTGACTCCGGTTGGAGCACTGAAGCTTTCTTT; CDR3 protein: CASSPDSGWSTEAFF
J gene: TRBJ1-1; D gene: -; V gene: TRBV4-3; clone size: few; CDR3 DNA: TGCGCCAGCAGCCAAGATCGGGGCGGGGCTCATGGCACTGAAGCTTTCTTT; CDR3 protein: CASSQDRGGAHGTEAFF
J gene: TRBJ2-3; D gene: TRBD2; V gene: TRBV20-1; clone size: few; CDR3 DNA: TGCAGTGCTAGAGGCGGGGGAGATTACACAGATACGCAGTATTTT; CDR3 protein: CSARGGGDYTDTQYF
J gene: TRBJ2-3; D gene: TRBD1; V gene: TRBV5-1; clone size: -; CDR3 DNA: TGCGCCAGCAGCTTCCACAGGGGGACAGATACGCAGTATTTT; CDR3 protein: CASSFHRGTDTQYF
J gene: TRBJ2-6; D gene: -; V gene: TRBV12-3/TRBV12-4; clone size: -; CDR3 DNA: TGTGCCAGCAGACAAAGGGGCTCTGGGGCCAACGTCCTGACTTTC; CDR3 protein: CASRQRGSGANVLTF
J gene: TRBJ2-2; D gene: TRBD1; V gene: TRBV7-9; clone size: -; CDR3 DNA: TGTGCCAGCAGGAAGGGACAGGGGTTCTTCGCGGACACCGGGGAGCTGTTTTTT; CDR3 protein: CASRKGQGFFADTGELFF
J gene: TRBJ2-7; D gene: -; V gene: TRBV15; clone size: few; CDR3 DNA: TGTGCCACCCGGTCTCGATGGGAGGACCGCGAGCAGTACTTC; CDR3 protein: CATRSRWEDREQYF
J gene: TRBJ1-1; D gene: -; V gene: TRBV6-6; clone size: -; CDR3 DNA: TGTGCCAGCAGTTACTCTGGGCCGGCTTTCTTT; CDR3 protein: CASSYSGPAFF